The subject of this entry is one T cell receptor (beta chain). From germline, CDR1 is MNHEY and CDR2 SMNVEV (reference sequence). Trimming left V 2 bases short and J 10 bases short, with 14 bases between. This CDR3 spans 13 amino acids. The sample is drawn from a study of blood T cell repertoires in COVID-19. Overall study context: Spain, Italy and the United States supplied samples that represented acute and convalescent COVID-19.

In the authors' workflow: Reference gene primers were amplified, and this amplification served to estimate nucleated cell counts. The method was immunoSEQ multiplex PCR; TCRdb's version includes in-frame clones alone and lacks a portion of them. The V and J calls and clone size come from that table; D and trimming were worked out from the DNA. Among roughly 92,000 clones, approximately 87% were seen once, and the ten largest hold 7% to 9%. The material sequenced was peripheral blood. This chain links TRBV27 with TRBJ1-1; D is unresolved. The source is a human donor with acute or convalescent COVID-19. The donor label of this sample is uncertain. As DNA, the CDR3 is TGTGCCAGCAGTTTACGGGAGGGATGGGGAGCTTTCTTT. This codes for CASSLREGWGAFF.